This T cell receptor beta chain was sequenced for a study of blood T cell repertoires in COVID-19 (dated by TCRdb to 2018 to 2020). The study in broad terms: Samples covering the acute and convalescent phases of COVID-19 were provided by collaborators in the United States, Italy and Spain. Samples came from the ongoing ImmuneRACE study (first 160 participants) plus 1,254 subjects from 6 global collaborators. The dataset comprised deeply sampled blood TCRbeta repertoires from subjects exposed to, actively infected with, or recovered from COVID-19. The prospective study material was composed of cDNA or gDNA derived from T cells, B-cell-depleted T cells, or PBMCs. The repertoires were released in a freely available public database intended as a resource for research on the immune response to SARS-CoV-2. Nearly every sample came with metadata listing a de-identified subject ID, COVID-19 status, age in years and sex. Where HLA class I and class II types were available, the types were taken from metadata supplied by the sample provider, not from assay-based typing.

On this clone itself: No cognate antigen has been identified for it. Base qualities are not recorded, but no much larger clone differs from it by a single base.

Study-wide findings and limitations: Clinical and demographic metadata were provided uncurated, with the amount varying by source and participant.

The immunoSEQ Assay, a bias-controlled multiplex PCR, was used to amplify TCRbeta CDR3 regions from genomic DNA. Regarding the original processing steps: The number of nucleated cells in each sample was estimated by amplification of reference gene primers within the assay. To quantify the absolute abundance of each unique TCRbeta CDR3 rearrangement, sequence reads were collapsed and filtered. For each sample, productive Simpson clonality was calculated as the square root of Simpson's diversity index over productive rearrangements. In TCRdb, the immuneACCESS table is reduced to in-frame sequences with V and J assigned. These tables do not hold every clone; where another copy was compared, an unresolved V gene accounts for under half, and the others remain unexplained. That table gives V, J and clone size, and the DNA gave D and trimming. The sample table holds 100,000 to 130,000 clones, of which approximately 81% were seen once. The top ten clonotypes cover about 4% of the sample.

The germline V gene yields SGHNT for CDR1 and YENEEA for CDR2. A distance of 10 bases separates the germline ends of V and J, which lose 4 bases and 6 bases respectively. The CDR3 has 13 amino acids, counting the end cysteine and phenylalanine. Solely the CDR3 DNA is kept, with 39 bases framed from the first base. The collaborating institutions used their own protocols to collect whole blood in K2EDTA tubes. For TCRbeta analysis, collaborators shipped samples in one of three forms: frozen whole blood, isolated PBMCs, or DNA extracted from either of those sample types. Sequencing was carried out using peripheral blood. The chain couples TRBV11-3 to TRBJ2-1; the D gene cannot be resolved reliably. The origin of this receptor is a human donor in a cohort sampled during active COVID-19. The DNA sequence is TGTGCCAGCAGCTGGAGCGCGACCAATGAGCAGTTCTTC. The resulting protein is CASSWSATNEQFF.